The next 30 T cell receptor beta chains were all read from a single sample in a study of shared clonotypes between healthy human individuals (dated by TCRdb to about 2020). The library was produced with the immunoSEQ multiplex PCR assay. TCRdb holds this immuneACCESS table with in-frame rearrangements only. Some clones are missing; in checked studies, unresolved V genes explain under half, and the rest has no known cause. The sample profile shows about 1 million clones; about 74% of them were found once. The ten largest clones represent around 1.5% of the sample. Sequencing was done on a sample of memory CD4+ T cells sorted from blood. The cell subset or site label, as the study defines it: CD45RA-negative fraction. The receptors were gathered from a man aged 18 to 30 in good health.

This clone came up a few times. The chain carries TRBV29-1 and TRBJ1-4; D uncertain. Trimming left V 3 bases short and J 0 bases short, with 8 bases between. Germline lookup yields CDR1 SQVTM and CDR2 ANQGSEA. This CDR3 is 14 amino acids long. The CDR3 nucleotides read TGCAGCGTTGAGGGAGCCGCAACTAATGAAAAACTGTTTTTT. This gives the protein CSVEGAATNEKLFF.

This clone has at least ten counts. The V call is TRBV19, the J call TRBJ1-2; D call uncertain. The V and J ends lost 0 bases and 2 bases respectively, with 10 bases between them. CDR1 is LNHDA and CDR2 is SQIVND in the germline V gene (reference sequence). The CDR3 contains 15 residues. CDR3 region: CASSIDGGWNYGYTF. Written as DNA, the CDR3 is TGTGCCAGTAGTATAGACGGAGGGTGGAACTATGGCTACACCTTC.

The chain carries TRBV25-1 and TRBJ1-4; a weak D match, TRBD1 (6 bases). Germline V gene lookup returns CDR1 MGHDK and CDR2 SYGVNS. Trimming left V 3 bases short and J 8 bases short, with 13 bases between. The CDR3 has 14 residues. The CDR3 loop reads CASSDDRLGEKLFF. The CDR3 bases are TGTGCCAGCAGTGATGACAGGCTTGGGGAAAAACTGTTTTTT.

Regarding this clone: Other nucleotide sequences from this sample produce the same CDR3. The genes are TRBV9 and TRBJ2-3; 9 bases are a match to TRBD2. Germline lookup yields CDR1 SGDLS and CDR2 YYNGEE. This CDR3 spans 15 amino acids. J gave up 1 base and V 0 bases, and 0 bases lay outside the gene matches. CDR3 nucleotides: TGTGCCAGCAGCGTAGTAGCGGGGGGCACAGATACGCAGTATTTT. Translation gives CASSVVAGGTDTQYF.

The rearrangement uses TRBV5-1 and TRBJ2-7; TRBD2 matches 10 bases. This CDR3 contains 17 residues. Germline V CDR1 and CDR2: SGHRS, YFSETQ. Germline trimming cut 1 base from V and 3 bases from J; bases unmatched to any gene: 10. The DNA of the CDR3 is TGCGCCAGCAGCTTGTTCGTCTCAGCTAGCGGGAGCTACGAGCAGTACTTC. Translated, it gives CASSLFVSASGSYEQYF.

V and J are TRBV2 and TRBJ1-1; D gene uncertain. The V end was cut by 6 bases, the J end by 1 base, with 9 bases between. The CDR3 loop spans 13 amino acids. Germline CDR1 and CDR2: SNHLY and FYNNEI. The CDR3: CASRVTANTEAFF. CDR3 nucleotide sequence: TGTGCCAGCAGGGTCACGGCGAACACTGAAGCTTTCTTT.

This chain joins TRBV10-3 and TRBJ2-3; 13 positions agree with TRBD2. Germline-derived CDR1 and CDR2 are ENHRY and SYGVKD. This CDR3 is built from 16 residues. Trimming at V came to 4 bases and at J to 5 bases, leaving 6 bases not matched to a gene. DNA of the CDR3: TGTGCCATCAGTGCTGGACTAGCGGGAGACGAAGATACGCAGTATTTT. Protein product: CAISAGLAGDEDTQYF.

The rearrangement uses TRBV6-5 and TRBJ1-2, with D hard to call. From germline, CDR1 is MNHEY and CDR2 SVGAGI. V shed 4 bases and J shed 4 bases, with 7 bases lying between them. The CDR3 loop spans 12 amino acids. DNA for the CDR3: TGTGCCAGCAGTTCCGGGAGCTATGGCTACACCTTC. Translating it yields CASSSGSYGYTF.

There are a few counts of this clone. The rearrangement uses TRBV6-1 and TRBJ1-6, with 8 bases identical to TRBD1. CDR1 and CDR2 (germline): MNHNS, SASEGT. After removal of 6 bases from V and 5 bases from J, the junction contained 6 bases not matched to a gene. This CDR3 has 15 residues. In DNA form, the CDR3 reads TGTGCCAGCAGCCTACAGGGGGGAAATAATTCACCCCTCCACTTT. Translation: CASSLQGGNNSPLHF.

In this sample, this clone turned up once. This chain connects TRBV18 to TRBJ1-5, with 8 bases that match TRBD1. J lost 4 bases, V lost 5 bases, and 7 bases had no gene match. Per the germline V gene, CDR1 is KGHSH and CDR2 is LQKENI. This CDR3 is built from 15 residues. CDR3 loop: CASSYGQGGNQPQHF. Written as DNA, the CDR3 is TGTGCCAGCTCATACGGACAGGGTGGTAATCAGCCCCAGCATTTT.

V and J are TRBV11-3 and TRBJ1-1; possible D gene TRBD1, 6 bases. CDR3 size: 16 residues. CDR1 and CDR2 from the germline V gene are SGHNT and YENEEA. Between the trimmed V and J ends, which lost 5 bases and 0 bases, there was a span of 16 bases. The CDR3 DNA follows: TGTGCCAGCAGCATTCCGGACAGAGTCATGAACACTGAAGCTTTCTTT. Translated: CASSIPDRVMNTEAFF.

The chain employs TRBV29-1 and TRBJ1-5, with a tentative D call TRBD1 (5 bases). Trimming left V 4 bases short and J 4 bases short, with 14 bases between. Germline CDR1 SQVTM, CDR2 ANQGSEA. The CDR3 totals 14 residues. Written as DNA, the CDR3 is TGCAGCGTTGTGGTAGACGGGACGAATCAGCCCCAGCATTTT. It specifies CSVVVDGTNQPQHF.

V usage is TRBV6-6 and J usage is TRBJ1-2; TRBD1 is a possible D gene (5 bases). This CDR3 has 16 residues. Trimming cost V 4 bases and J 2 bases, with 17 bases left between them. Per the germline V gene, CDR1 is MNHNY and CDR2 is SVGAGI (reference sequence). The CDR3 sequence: CASSWDPMSKNYGYTF. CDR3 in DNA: TGTGCCAGCAGTTGGGACCCGATGTCAAAAAACTATGGCTACACCTTC.

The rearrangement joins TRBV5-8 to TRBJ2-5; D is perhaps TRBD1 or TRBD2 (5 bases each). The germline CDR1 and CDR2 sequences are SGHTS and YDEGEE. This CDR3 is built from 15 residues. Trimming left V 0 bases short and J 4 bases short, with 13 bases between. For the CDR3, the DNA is TGTGCCAGCAGCTTGGGGGCGGTCGGGACAGAGACCCAGTACTTC. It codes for CASSLGAVGTETQYF.

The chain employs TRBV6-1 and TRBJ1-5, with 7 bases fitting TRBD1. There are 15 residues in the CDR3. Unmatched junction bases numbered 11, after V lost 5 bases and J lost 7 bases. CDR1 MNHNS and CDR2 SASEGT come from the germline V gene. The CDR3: CASSTSTGLKQPQHF. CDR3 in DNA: TGTGCCAGCAGTACCTCGACAGGGCTTAAGCAGCCCCAGCATTTT.

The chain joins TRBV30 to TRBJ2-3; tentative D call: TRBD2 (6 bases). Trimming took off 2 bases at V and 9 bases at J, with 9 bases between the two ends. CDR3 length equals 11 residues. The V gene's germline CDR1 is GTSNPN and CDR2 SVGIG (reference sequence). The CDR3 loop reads CAWSPGGTQYF. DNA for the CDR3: TGTGCCTGGAGTCCCGGGGGAACGCAGTATTTT.

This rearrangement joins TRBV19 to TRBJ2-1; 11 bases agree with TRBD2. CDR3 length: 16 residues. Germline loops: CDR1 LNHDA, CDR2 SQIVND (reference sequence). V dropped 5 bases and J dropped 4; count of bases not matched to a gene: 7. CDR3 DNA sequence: TGTGCCAGTAGTGTGATAACTAGCGGGGGATACAATGAGCAGTTCTTC. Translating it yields CASSVITSGGYNEQFF.

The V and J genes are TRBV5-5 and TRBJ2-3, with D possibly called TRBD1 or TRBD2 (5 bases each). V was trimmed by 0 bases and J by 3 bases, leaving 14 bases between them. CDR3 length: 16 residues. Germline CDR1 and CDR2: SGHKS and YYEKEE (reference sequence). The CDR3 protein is CASSLGLAGATDTQYF. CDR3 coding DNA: TGTGCCAGCAGCTTGGGGCTGGCCGGGGCGACAGATACGCAGTATTTT. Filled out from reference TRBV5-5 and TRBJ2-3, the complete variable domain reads DAGVTQSPTHLIKTRGQQVTLRCSPISGHKSVSWYQQVLGQGPQFIFQYYEKEERGRGNFPDRFSARQFPNYSSELNVNALLLGDSALYLCASSLGLAGATDTQYFGPGTRLTVL.

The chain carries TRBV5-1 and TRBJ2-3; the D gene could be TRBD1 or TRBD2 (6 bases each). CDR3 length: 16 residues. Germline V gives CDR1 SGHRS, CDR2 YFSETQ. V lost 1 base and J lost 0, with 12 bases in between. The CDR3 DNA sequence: TGCGCCAGCAGCTTGAGGGGGGCAACTAGCACAGATACGCAGTATTTT. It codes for CASSLRGATSTDTQYF.

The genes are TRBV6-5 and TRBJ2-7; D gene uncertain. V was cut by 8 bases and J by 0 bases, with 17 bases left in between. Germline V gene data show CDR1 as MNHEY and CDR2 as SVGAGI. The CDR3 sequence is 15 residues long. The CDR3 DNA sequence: TGTGCCAGCCGTTCCCAGCCGGAATACTCCTACGAGCAGTACTTC. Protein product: CASRSQPEYSYEQYF.

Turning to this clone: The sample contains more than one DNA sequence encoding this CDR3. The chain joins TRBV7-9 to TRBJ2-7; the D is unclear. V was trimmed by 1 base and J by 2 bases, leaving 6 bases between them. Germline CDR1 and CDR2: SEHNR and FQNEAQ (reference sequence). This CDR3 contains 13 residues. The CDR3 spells CASSLGGTYEQYF. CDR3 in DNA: TGTGCCAGCAGCTTAGGTGGTACCTACGAGCAGTACTTC.

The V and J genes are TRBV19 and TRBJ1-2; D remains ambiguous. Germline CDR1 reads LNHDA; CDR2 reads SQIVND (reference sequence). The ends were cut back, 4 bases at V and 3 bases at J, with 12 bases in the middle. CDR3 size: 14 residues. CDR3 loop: CASSTHQAYYGYTF. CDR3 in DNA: TGTGCCAGTAGTACCCACCAGGCGTACTATGGCTACACCTTC.

CDR3 sequence reads: CASRVGQGAGNEQFF. DNA for the CDR3: TGTGCCAGCAGGGTGGGACAGGGGGCTGGCAATGAGCAGTTCTTC. The V and J genes are TRBV2 and TRBJ2-1, with 12 bases fitting TRBD1. Germline CDR1 reads SNHLY; CDR2 reads FYNNEI. V trimming: 6 bases; J trimming: 6 bases; junction bases outside the gene matches: 6. The CDR3 length is 15 residues.

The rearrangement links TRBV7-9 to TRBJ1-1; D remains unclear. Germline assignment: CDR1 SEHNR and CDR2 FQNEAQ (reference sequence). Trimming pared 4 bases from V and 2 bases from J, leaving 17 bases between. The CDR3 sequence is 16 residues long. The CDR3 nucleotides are TGTGCCAGCAGCTCGATGCTTACAGCTACCAACACTGAAGCTTTCTTT. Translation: CASSSMLTATNTEAFF.

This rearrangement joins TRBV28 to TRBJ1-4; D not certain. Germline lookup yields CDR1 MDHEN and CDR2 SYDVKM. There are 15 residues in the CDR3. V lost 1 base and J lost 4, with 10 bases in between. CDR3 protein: CASSLSGRFNEKLFF. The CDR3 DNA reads TGTGCCAGCAGTTTATCGGGCCGATTTAATGAAAAACTGTTTTTT.

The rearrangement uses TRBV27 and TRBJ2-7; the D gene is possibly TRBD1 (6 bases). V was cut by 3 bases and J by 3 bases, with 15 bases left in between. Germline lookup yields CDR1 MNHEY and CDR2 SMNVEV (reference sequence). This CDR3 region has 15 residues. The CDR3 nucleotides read TGTGCCAGCAGTTTCAACAGGGCGACTAACTACGAGCAGTACTTC. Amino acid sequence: CASSFNRATNYEQYF.

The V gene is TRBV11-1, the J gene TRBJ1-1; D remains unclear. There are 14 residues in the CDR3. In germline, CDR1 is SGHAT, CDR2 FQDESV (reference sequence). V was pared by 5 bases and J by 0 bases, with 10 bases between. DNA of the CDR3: TGTGCCAGCAGCCTTCGGGCGGTGAACACTGAAGCTTTCTTT. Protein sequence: CASSLRAVNTEAFF.

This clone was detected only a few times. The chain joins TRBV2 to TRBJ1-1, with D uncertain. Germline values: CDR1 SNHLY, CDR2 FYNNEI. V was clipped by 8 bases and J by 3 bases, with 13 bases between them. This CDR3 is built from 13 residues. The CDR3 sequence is CASRFKSDTEAFF. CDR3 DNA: TGTGCCAGCCGCTTCAAATCTGACACTGAAGCTTTCTTT.

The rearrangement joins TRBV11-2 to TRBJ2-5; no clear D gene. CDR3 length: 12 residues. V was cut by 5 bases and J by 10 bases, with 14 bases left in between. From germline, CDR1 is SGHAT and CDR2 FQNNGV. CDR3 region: CASSPMGSSQYF. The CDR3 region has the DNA TGTGCCAGCAGCCCCATGGGCTCCAGCCAGTACTTC.

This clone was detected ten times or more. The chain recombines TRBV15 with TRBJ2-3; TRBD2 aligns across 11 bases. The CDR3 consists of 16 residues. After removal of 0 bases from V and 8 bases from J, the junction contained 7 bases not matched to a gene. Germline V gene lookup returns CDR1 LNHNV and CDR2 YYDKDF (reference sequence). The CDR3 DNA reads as TGTGCCACCAGCAGAGATCACACTAGCGGGAGTGTTACGCAGTATTTT. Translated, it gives CATSRDHTSGSVTQYF.